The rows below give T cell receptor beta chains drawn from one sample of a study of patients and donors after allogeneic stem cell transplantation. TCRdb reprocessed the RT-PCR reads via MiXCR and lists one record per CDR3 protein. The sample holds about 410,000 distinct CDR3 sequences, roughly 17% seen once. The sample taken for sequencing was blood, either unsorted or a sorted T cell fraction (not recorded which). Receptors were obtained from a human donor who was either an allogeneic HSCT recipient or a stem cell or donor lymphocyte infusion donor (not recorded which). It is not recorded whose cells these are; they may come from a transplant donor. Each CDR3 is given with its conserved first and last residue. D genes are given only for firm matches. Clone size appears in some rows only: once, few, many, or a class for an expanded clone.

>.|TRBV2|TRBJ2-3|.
TGTGCCAGCAGTTATGATGCCCGACAGGTTGACACAGATACGCAGTATTTT
CASSYDARQVDTDTQYF
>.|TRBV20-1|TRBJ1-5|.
TGCAGTGCCGCGGACATTAGCAATCAGCCCCAGCATTTT
CSAADISNQPQHF
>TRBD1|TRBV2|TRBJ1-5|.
TGTGCCAGCAGTGAAACAGGGGCCCAGCATTTT
CASSETGAQHF
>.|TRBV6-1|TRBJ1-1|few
TGTGCCAGCTCCCCCCTTCGGCCAGGGAGGAACACTGAAGCTTTCTTT
CASSPLRPGRNTEAFF
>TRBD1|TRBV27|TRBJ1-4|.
TGTGCCAGCAGTCTCTACTCGACAGGGGGCTGGGAAAAACTGTTTTTT
CASSLYSTGGWEKLFF
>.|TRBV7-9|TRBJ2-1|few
TGTGCCAGCAGCTTACGACCCGACAATGAGCAGTTCTTC
CASSLRPDNEQFF
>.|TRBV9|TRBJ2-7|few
TGTGCCAGCAGCCCGGAGGGGATGAACGAGCAGTACTTC
CASSPEGMNEQYF
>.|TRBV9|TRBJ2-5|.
TGTGCCAGCAGCGCCGTCATAGAGACAGCTCAAGAGACCCAGTACTTC
CASSAVIETAQETQYF
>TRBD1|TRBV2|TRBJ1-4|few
TGTGCCAGCAGACAGGGGGTTGCAACTAATGAAAAACTGTTTTTT
CASRQGVATNEKLFF
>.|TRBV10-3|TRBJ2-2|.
TGTGCCATCAGGACCTTCCCCGACACCGGGGAGCTGTTTTTT
CAIRTFPDTGELFF
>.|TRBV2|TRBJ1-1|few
TGTGCCAGCAGTGAAGAGGTGAACACTGAAGCTTTCTTT
CASSEEVNTEAFF
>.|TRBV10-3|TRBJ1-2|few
TGTGCCATCAGTGAGTCGAACCCCTATGGCTACACCTTC
CAISESNPYGYTF
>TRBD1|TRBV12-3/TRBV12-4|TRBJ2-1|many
TGTGCCAGCAGTTTTCCAACAGGGGGCGTGGGGGCCTACAATGAGCAGTTCTTC
CASSFPTGGVGAYNEQFF
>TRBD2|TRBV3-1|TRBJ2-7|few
TGTGCCAGCAGCCAACTGGGGGGAGCGGGAAAGACTTACGAGCAGTACTTC
CASSQLGGAGKTYEQYF
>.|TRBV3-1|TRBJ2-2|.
TGTGCCAGCAGCCAAGAAGGGTACCGCACCGGGGAGCTGTTTTTT
CASSQEGYRTGELFF
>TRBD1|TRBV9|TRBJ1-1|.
TGTGCCAGCAGCCCCGGGACAGGGATGAACACTGAAGCTTTCTTT
CASSPGTGMNTEAFF
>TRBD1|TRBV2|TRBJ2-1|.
TGTGCCAGCAGAAGGGACAGCAATGAGCAGTTCTTC
CASRRDSNEQFF
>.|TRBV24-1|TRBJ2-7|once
TGTGCCACCAGTGATTCGGGCCGTCACGAGCAGTACTTC
CATSDSGRHEQYF
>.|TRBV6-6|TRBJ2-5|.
TGTGCCAGCAGTTACGTGACAGGAGAGACCCAGTACTTC
CASSYVTGETQYF
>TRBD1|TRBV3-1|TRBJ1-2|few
TGTGCCAGCAGCCAAGATCTGGGCAGGGGGAACTATGGCTACACCTTC
CASSQDLGRGNYGYTF
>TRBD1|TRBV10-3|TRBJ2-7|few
TGTGCCATCAGTCCGATCGGGACAGGGGGACCCTACGAGCAGTACTTC
CAISPIGTGGPYEQYF
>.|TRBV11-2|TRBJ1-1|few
TGTGCCAGCAGCTTACCAGTAACGAACACTGAAGCTTTCTTT
CASSLPVTNTEAFF
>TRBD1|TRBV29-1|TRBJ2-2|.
TGCAGCGTTACGACAGGGGGGAACACCGGGGAGCTGGTTTTT
CSVTTGGNTGELVF
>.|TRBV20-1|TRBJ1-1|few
TGCAGTGCTAGAGACCTCAGAACTGAAGCTTTCTTT
CSARDLRTEAFF
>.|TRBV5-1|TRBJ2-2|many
TGCGCCAGCAGCTTCGGTGCCTCCGGGACTCCCAACACCGGGGAGCTGTTTTTT
CASSFGASGTPNTGELFF
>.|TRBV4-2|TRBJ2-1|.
TGTGCCAGCAGCCAAGATGAAGGGGGCTCCTACAATGAGCAGTTCTTC
CASSQDEGGSYNEQFF
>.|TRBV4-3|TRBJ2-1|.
TGCGCCAGCAGCCAAGATTTACTAAGGTACAATGAGCAGTTCTTC
CASSQDLLRYNEQFF
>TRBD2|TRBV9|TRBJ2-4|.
TGTGCCAGCAGCGCCGGGACTAGCGGGTTAGCCAAAAACATTCAGTACTTC
CASSAGTSGLAKNIQYF
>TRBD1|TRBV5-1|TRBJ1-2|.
TGCGCCAGCTCACAGGGGGTCGACGGCTACACCTTC
CASSQGVDGYTF
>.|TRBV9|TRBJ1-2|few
TGTGCCAGCAGCGATCAGGGGCGCTCTAACTATGGCTACACCTTC
CASSDQGRSNYGYTF
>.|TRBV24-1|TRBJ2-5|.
TGTGCCACCAGTGACTCAAGACTAGTTCGGGAGACCCAGTACTTC
CATSDSRLVRETQYF
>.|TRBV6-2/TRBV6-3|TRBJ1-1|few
TGTGCCAGCAGCCCCCTTGGGAACGGGCTGAACACTGAAGCTTTCTTT
CASSPLGNGLNTEAFF
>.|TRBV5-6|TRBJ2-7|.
TGTGCCAGCAGTGGGGGCCAGACCTCCTACGAGCAGTACTTC
CASSGGQTSYEQYF
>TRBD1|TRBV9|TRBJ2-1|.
TGTGCCAGCAGCTACAGGGGTGGCAATGAGCAGTTCTTC
CASSYRGGNEQFF
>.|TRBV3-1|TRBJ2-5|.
TGTGCCAGCAGCCAAGATCAGACAGTGTCAGAGACCCAGTACTTC
CASSQDQTVSETQYF
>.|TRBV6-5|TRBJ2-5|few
TGTGCCAGCAGTTACTCAGTTCGAGAGACCCAGTACTTC
CASSYSVRETQYF
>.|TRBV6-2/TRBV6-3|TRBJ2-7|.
TGTGCCAGCCTTGGGTTTGACGAGCAGTACTTC
CASLGFDEQYF
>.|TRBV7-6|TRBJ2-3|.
TGTGCCAGCAGCCCAAACGCCCCCGCAGATACGCAGTATTTT
CASSPNAPADTQYF
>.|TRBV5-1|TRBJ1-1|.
TGCGCCAGCAGCTTGGCGGCCGGTCCGAACACTGAAGCTTTCTTT
CASSLAAGPNTEAFF
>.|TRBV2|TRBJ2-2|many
TGTGCCAGCAGTGTGGGGCAGGGGCCGAACACCGGGGAGCTGTTTTTT
CASSVGQGPNTGELFF